The 24 T cell receptor beta chains presented below share a single source sample, sequenced in a study of tumor-infiltrating lymphocytes in primary liver carcinoma. The source material, about 18-31 mg of unsorted bulk tissue, was used to co-extract RNA and DNA. A constant-region primer primed TCR beta cDNA synthesis from 450 to 550 ng of total RNA. The TCR beta library was amplified through three nested multiplex PCR rounds in a modified ARM-PCR procedure. For around 9 cycles apiece, the opening two PCR rounds ran with TRBV1-TRBV30 forward primers and a C-beta reverse primer. MiXCR, run by TCRdb on the multiplex PCR reads, gives a single entry per CDR3 protein. The table shows about 23,000 distinct CDR3 sequences, with approximately 77% occurring only once. The sequenced material came from liver tumor tissue from sampling region 5. Subset indicated: tumor region T5, tumor centre. All receptors derive from a woman younger than 45 with primary liver carcinoma and hepatitis B virus infection.

To note about this clonotype: The junction and the germline gene differ at one end; a read error may be behind it. The V call is TRBV9, the J call TRBJ1-6; D call uncertain. Germline values: CDR1 SGDLS, CDR2 YYNGEE. This CDR3 region has 15 residues. The CDR3 region has the DNA TGTGCCAGCGGCGCCGGGTCGTCCATAAATTCATCCCTCCACTTT. Its translation is CASGAGSSINSSLHF.

On this clonotype: One end of the junction fails to match germline, which may point to a read error. The V call is TRBV11-2, the J call TRBJ2-2; D perhaps matches TRBD2 (5 bases). The CDR3 is made up of 16 amino acids. From germline, CDR1 is SGHAT and CDR2 FQNNGV. The CDR3 protein is CTSSPDPQLNTGELFF. The CDR3 DNA sequence: TGTACCAGCAGCCCTGATCCCCAATTGAACACCGGGGAGCTGTTTTTC.

Concerning this clonotype itself: The CDR3 does not end in the conserved phenylalanine or tryptophan, so this is likely a read error. The rearrangement uses TRBV4-3 and TRBJ2-7, with D possibly being TRBD2 (7 bases). The CDR3 contains 18 residues. Germline CDR1 and CDR2: LGHNA and YSLEER. Trimming cost V 1 base and J 3 bases, with 22 bases left between them. CDR3 in DNA: TGCGCCAGCAGCCAAGTTGTGACGGGGGGCCACATTAGCTACGAGCAGTACCTC. Translated, it gives CASSQVVTGGHISYEQYL.

With respect to this clonotype: Sequence at one end of the junction differs from germline and may be a read error. The chain carries TRBV11-2 and TRBJ2-3; 7 nucleotides agree with TRBD1. CDR1 is SGHAT, CDR2 FQNNGV, per germline. The CDR3 totals 16 residues. CDR3 loop: CARSQTRQGRGDKQYF. The CDR3 DNA follows: TGTGCCCGCAGCCAGACGCGACAGGGAAGGGGAGATAAGCAGTATTTT.

Turning to this clonotype: A junction end diverges from the germline sequence, so it may reflect a read error. This chain uses TRBV28 with TRBJ2-7; D is uncertain. CDR1 and CDR2 from the germline V gene are MDHEN and SYDVKM. CDR3 length equals 17 residues. The CDR3 protein is CTSSLPLDGWYSYERYF. CDR3 nucleotide sequence: TGTACCAGCAGCCTCCCTTTGGACGGTTGGTACTCCTACGAGCGGTACTTC.

This clonotype was detected many times. V and J are TRBV28 and TRBJ1-5; D might be TRBD1 (5 bases). Trimming shortened V by 2 bases and J by 6 bases, and 5 bases separated the two germline ends. Germline V gene data show CDR1 as MDHEN and CDR2 as SYDVKM. The CDR3 has 12 residues. The CDR3 DNA is TGTGCCAGCAGTTTAGGGGGTCAGCCCCAGCATTTT. Protein: CASSLGGQPQHF.

Notes on this clonotype: A read error may produce the germline difference seen at one junction end. The J gene is TRBJ2-7, the V gene TRBV4-3; 8 bases align to TRBD1. The CDR3 loop spans 15 amino acids. The germline CDR1 and CDR2 sequences are LGHNA and YSLEER. The CDR3 DNA reads TGTGCTAGCAACCAAGATCGATGGACAGGGCGGGAGCAGTACTTC. It translates to CASNQDRWTGREQYF.

On this clonotype itself: With a much larger clone just one base away, this may be a read error. The V call is TRBV11-2, the J call TRBJ2-1, with D maybe TRBD2 (6 bases). The CDR3 has 16 residues. Deletions cut 11 bases from V and 6 bases from J, with 26 bases between. CDR1 and CDR2 (germline): SGHAT, FQNNGV. CDR3 region: CAGNFRLVGDFNEQFF. CDR3 DNA sequence: TGTGCCGGCAACTTTCGACTAGTGGGAGATTTCAATGAGCAGTTCTTC.

This clonotype was detected ten times or more. The gene calls are TRBV2 and TRBJ2-7, with 11 nucleotides matching TRBD1. Germline loops: CDR1 SNHLY, CDR2 FYNNEI. The CDR3 extends over 13 amino acids. J gave up 3 bases and V 11 bases, and 6 bases lay outside the gene matches. In DNA form, the CDR3 reads TGTGCCGCGAGGGACAGGGGGTTCTACGAGCAGTACTTC. Translation gives CAARDRGFYEQYF.

In regard to this clonotype: One base away lies a much larger clone, so this may be a sequencing read error. This chain connects TRBV10-3 to TRBJ1-2; 7 nucleotides agree with TRBD1. Germline lookup yields CDR1 ENHRY and CDR2 SYGVKD. CDR3 length: 13 amino acids. CDR3 residues: CVTKGAGSYGYTF. The CDR3 nucleotides are TGTGTCACCAAGGGGGCGGGCAGCTATGGCTACACCTTC.

Concerning this clonotype: The junction differs from germline at one of its ends, possibly a read error. This chain links TRBV11-3 with TRBJ2-5; D tentatively reads TRBD1 or TRBD2 (5 bases each). CDR1 is SGHNT, CDR2 YENEEA, per germline. The CDR3 is made up of 18 amino acids. Here the CDR3 reads CASSPSDSSQGVQENQYF. CDR3 DNA: TGTGCCAGCAGCCCGAGTGATTCTAGCCAGGGTGTGCAAGAGAACCAGTACTTC. The full variable domain, with the rest looked up from reference TRBV11-3 and TRBJ2-5, is EAGVVQSPRYKIIEKKQPVAFWCNPISGHNTLYWYLQNLGQGPELLIRYENEEAVDDSQLPKDRFSAERLKGVDSTLKIQPAELGDSAVYLCASSPSDSSQGVQENQYFGPGTRLLVL.

A note on this clonotype: Lacking the conserved final phenylalanine or tryptophan, this CDR3 likely reflects a read error. The chain links TRBV11-2 to TRBJ2-7, with TRBD2 as a possible D gene (5 bases). This CDR3 is 15 amino acids long. Per germline, CDR1 SGHAT and CDR2 FQNNGV. The DNA of the CDR3 is TGTGCCAGCACCTTAGGAATGAGGGATCTACGCGGGCAGTACTCC. Encoded protein: CASTLGMRDLRGQYS.

This clonotype was observed at least ten times. The chain combines TRBV4-1 with TRBJ2-2; 9 bases fit TRBD1. Germline CDR1 reads MGHRA; CDR2 reads YSYEKL. The CDR3 loop spans 15 amino acids. The ends lost 4 bases at V and 6 bases at J; junction bases unmatched: 6. The DNA of the CDR3 is TGCGCCAGCAGCCTGGGACAGGGAGAAGCCGGGGAGCTGTTTTTT. It codes for CASSLGQGEAGELFF.

This clonotype was recorded at least ten times. Possible read error: a much larger clone is one base away. V is TRBV5-1 and J is TRBJ2-7, with TRBD1 identical over 7 bases. This CDR3 spans 16 amino acids. V shed 0 bases and J 1 base; nucleotides not matched to a gene: 7. Germline V gives CDR1 SGHRS, CDR2 YFSETQ. In nucleotides, the CDR3 is TGCGCCAGCAGCTTGGGACGCCGGGACAGTTCCTACGAGCAGTACTTC. It yields the protein CASSLGRRDSSYEQYF. Full variable domain (rest looked up from reference TRBV5-1 and TRBJ2-7): KAGVTQTPRYLIKTRGQQVTLSCSPISGHRSVSWYQQTPGQGLQFLFEYFSETQRNKGNFPGRFSGRQFSNSRSEMNVSTLELGDSALYLCASSLGRRDSSYEQYFGPGTRLTVT.

Regarding this clonotype: A junction boundary mismatches the germline segment, possibly from a read error. The chain has TRBV6-5 and TRBJ2-7; 9 bases align to TRBD2. CDR1 is MNHEY, CDR2 SVGAGI, per germline. This CDR3 comprises 16 residues. The CDR3 coding sequence is TGTGCCAGCCGAGATAGCGGGAGTTCCCCCTTCTATGAGCACTACTTC. Protein: CASRDSGSSPFYEHYF.

With regard to this clonotype: One end of the junction varies from germline; a read error may be responsible. The chain has TRBV10-3 and TRBJ2-5; no reliable D call. This CDR3 region has 15 residues. Germline CDR1 ENHRY, CDR2 SYGVKD. CDR3 coding DNA: TGTGCCATCAGCGAGTCGGCTACCAAACAAGCGACCCAGTACTTC. It encodes CAISESATKQATQYF.

A remark on this clonotype: The conserved phenylalanine or tryptophan is not found at the CDR3 terminus, so this likely reflects a read error. V and J are TRBV11-2 and TRBJ1-6, with D possibly TRBD1 on 5 matching bases. CDR1 SGHAT and CDR2 FQNNGV come from the germline V gene. CDR3 length: 14 residues. CDR3 coding DNA: TGTGCCAGCAGCTTAGACAGGGATAATCCACCCCTCCACATT. Its translation is CASSLDRDNPPLHI.

Of note for this clonotype: A junction end diverges from the germline sequence, so it may reflect a read error. The chain carries TRBV4-2 and TRBJ2-1; the match to TRBD2 covers 8 bases. The CDR3 sequence is 17 residues long. CDR1 LGHNA and CDR2 YNFKEQ come from the germline V gene. CDR3 sequence: CASSQDIGAGVNNEHFF. As DNA, the CDR3 is TGCGCCAGCAGCCAAGATATCGGAGCGGGAGTGAACAACGAGCACTTCTTC.

The chain uses TRBV28 and TRBJ1-5, with 7 bases lining up with TRBD1. Trimming took 5 bases from V and 15 from J; bases not matched to a gene: 10. The length of the CDR3 is 12 residues. Germline V lookup: CDR1 MDHEN, CDR2 SYDVKM. The CDR3 DNA follows: TGTGCCAGCAGTGTCCCCCGGACAGGCCGGCATTTT. As protein: CASSVPRTGRHF.

J is TRBJ2-2 and V is TRBV11-2; the match to TRBD2 covers 10 bases. Germline V CDR1 and CDR2: SGHAT, FQNNGV. The CDR3 spans 16 residues. The junction had 11 bases not matched to a gene; V was cut back by 4 bases and J by 9 bases. The CDR3 nucleotides read TGTGCCAGCAGCTCAACACTTAGCGGGAGGTCCAGGGAGCTGTTTTTT. Residues: CASSSTLSGRSRELFF.

On this clonotype: The conserved final phenylalanine or tryptophan is absent from the CDR3, which likely points to a read error. V gene TRBV29-1 combines with J gene TRBJ2-1; D is ambiguous. V shed 7 bases and J shed 3 bases, with 16 bases lying between them. Germline V CDR1 and CDR2: SQVTM, ANQGSEA. The CDR3 length is 14 residues. The DNA of the CDR3 is TGCAGCGCCGCCGGGCTAGTAGGCTACAATGAGCAGTTCATC. Its protein product is CSAAGLVGYNEQFI.

The chain links TRBV20-1 to TRBJ2-2; maybe TRBD2 (5 bases). This CDR3 has 13 amino acids. The ends were cut back, 3 bases at V and 6 bases at J, with 11 bases in the middle. Germline values: CDR1 DFQATT, CDR2 SNEGSKA (reference sequence). The CDR3 loop reads CSASFSGAGELFF. The CDR3 region has the DNA TGCAGTGCTAGTTTTTCCGGGGCCGGGGAGCTGTTTTTT.

Remarks on this clonotype: One junction end does not reproduce the germline sequence, and a read error may be involved. This chain uses TRBV11-2 with TRBJ1-4, with D tentatively TRBD1 (5 bases). This CDR3 comprises 12 residues. CDR1 and CDR2 (germline): SGHAT, FQNNGV. CDR3 region: CASSPWGGNLSF. CDR3 nucleotides: TGTGCCAGCAGCCCCTGGGGGGGGAATCTGTCTTTT.

The rearrangement links TRBV6-5 to TRBJ2-7; D is unclear. V was clipped by 2 bases and J by 5 bases, with 16 bases between them. Germline V gives CDR1 MNHEY, CDR2 SVGAGI. The CDR3 has 15 amino acids. CDR3 sequence (DNA): TGTGCCAGCAGTTACAAGGATAGCAGCACCAACGAGCAGTACTTC. Translating it yields CASSYKDSSTNEQYF.